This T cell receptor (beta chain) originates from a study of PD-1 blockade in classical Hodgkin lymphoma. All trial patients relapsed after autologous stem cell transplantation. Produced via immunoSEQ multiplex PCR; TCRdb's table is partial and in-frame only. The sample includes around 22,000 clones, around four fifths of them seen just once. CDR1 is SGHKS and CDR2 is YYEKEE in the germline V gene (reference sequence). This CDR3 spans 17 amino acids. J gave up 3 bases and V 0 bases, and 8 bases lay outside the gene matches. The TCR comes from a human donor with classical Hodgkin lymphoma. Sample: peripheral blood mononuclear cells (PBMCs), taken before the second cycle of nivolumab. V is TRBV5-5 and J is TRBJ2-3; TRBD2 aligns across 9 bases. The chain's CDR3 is CASSLAKTSGYTDTQYF. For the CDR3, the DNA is TGTGCCAGCAGCTTGGCCAAGACTAGCGGCTATACAGATACGCAGTATTTT.